The entry below describes one TCR beta chain. This entry is derived from a study of blood T cell repertoires in COVID-19. The wider study: There were acute and convalescent COVID-19 samples, and they came from the United States, Italy and Spain. PBMCs, B-cell-depleted T cells, or T cells were the source of the cDNA or gDNA that made up the material.

This CDR3 comprises 15 residues. Trimming at V came to 0 bases and at J to 4 bases, leaving 5 bases not matched to a gene. The germline V gene has CDR1 SGHTA and CDR2 FQGNSA. In the original workflow: It was from reference gene primer amplification that nucleated cell counts were estimated. Clones were read by immunoSEQ multiplex PCR, and TCRdb kept only the in-frame ones, dropping some. V, J and clone size are taken as reported in that table, and D and trimming were inferred from the DNA itself. The sample includes under 300,000 clones, around 90% of them seen just once. The sequence derives from a man aged 45-65 years with acute or convalescent COVID-19. The J gene is TRBJ2-7, the V gene TRBV7-2; 8 bases are a match to TRBD2. Material: peripheral blood. For the CDR3, the DNA is TGTGCCAGCAGCTTAGCTGGTAGCGGGGCGTACGAGCAGTACTTC. The encoded protein is CASSLAGSGAYEQYF.